The entry below describes one TCR beta chain. Germline lookup yields CDR1 MNHEY and CDR2 SVGAGI. Trimming removed 6 bases from V and 5 bases from J; junction bases left unmatched: 5. CDR3 size: 15 residues. This entry is derived from a study of shared T cell receptors in the human thymus. The table came from immunoSEQ multiplex PCR; TCRdb's copy has only in-frame clones and leaves some out. The sample has almost 550,000 clones; about four fifths are singletons. These data also formed part of another study, on human thymus T cells. This second report adds: Those donating were healthy Finnish infants in corrective surgery for congenital heart defects. Resections from corrective heart surgery supplied the thymus tissue. It looked as if thymic and blood repertoires used V and J genes in a biased way. Related research reported highly overlapping thymic repertoires among unrelated individuals.

The TCR sequence derives from a boy under three years old with a congenital heart defect. This chain joins TRBV6-5 and TRBJ2-3; 13 bases align to TRBD2. What was sequenced was thymocytes. This CDR3 is CASSALAGGLDTQYF. For the CDR3, the DNA is TGTGCCAGCAGCGCACTAGCGGGAGGGTTAGATACGCAGTATTTT.